These T cell receptor beta chains were read from a single sample in a study of identical twins. A single record per CDR3 protein comes from TCRdb applying MiXCR to the 5' RACE reads. The sample holds under 900,000 distinct CDR3 sequences; 10% to 15% are singletons and the top ten take roughly 1.5%. This same sample was also part of a study on yellow fever vaccine responses in identical twins.

Sequenced material: PBMCs. These receptors came from a woman between 18 and 29 years old in good health. Both conserved end residues are part of each CDR3. The D gene is left open where the match is weak. Expanded clones are given a class, and other clones once, few, many or no size at all.

v_gene	j_gene	abundance	d_gene	CDR3aa	CDR3nt
TRBV6-1	TRBJ2-1	many	.	CASSELAGDHNEQFF	TGTGCCAGCAGTGAATTGGCGGGTGACCACAATGAGCAGTTCTTC
TRBV7-8	TRBJ2-2	.	.	CASSLLRVVNTGELFF	TGTGCCAGCAGCTTACTTAGGGTCGTGAACACCGGGGAGCTGTTTTTT
TRBV20-1	TRBJ2-4	many	.	CSLREVAKNIQYF	TGCAGCTTACGCGAGGTAGCCAAAAACATTCAGTACTTC
TRBV9	TRBJ1-1	.	.	CASSVAPDAGLGEAFF	TGTGCCAGCAGCGTAGCTCCCGACGCCGGGTTAGGTGAAGCTTTCTTT
TRBV27	TRBJ2-7	few	TRBD2	CASSIGATAGGPHEQYF	TGTGCCAGCAGTATAGGGGCCACAGCGGGGGGACCTCACGAGCAGTACTTC
TRBV10-3	TRBJ2-5	.	.	CAISDRTLETQYF	TGTGCCATCAGTGATCGCACCTTGGAGACCCAGTACTTC
TRBV18	TRBJ2-1	.	TRBD2	CASSPPLLAGGLGEQFF	TGTGCCAGCTCACCACCGCTCCTAGCGGGAGGGCTGGGTGAGCAGTTCTTC
TRBV3-1	TRBJ2-5	.	.	CASSFRDRPRGTQYF	TGTGCCAGCAGCTTCCGGGACCGACCCAGGGGGACCCAGTACTTC
TRBV7-3	TRBJ2-3	many	.	CASSPGGRVREDTQYF	TGTGCCAGCAGCCCAGGGGGGAGGGTTCGAGAAGATACGCAGTATTTT
TRBV29-1	TRBJ1-3	.	TRBD1	CSVEGQGANSGNTIYF	TGCAGCGTTGAAGGACAGGGGGCCAACTCTGGAAACACCATATATTTT
TRBV7-9	TRBJ2-3	.	TRBD1	CASSEEGQGAPDTQYF	TGTGCCAGCAGCGAGGAGGGACAGGGGGCACCAGATACGCAGTATTTT
TRBV6-1	TRBJ2-7	.	.	CASSPLRTAEQYF	TGTGCCAGCAGCCCCCTGAGGACAGCCGAGCAGTACTTC
TRBV12-3/TRBV12-4	TRBJ1-2	many	.	CASSTQLDYGYTF	TGTGCCAGCAGTACCCAACTAGACTATGGCTACACCTTC
TRBV11-2	TRBJ2-5	few	TRBD2	CASRGLAGGLVGETQYF	TGTGCCAGCAGGGGACTAGCGGGGGGGCTTGTGGGAGAGACCCAGTACTTC
TRBV24-1	TRBJ2-1	few	TRBD2	CATSDPLTSGYNEQFF	TGTGCCACCAGTGACCCCTTGACTAGCGGTTACAATGAGCAGTTCTTC
TRBV27	TRBJ1-6	few	.	CASSLFPDSSYNSPLHF	TGTGCCAGCAGTTTATTCCCGGACAGCTCCTATAATTCACCCCTCCACTTT
TRBV27	TRBJ1-2	.	.	CASSSEAFYGYTF	TGTGCCAGCAGTTCGGAAGCGTTCTATGGCTACACCTTC
TRBV11-3	TRBJ2-7	.	.	CASSPRTGFGEQYF	TGTGCCAGCAGCCCGAGAACAGGGTTCGGCGAGCAGTACTTC
TRBV12-3/TRBV12-4	TRBJ2-5	.	.	CASSLWGRQETQYF	TGTGCCAGCAGTTTATGGGGGCGGCAAGAGACCCAGTACTTC
TRBV10-3	TRBJ2-7	.	TRBD2	CAMGTSGEWGYEQYF	TGTGCCATGGGCACTAGCGGAGAATGGGGTTACGAGCAGTACTTC
TRBV10-3	TRBJ2-5	few	.	CAISERAQRGQETQYF	TGTGCCATCAGTGAGCGGGCACAGAGAGGTCAAGAGACCCAGTACTTC
TRBV4-1	TRBJ2-3	.	.	CASSQVDYTDTQYF	TGCGCCAGCAGCCAAGTAGACTACACAGATACGCAGTATTTT
TRBV3-1	TRBJ1-1	few	.	CASSQATTRGGTEAFF	TGTGCCAGCAGCCAGGCGACTACCCGAGGGGGCACTGAAGCTTTCTTT
TRBV3-1	TRBJ2-4	.	TRBD2	CASSPTSGGAWGNIQYF	TGTGCCAGCAGCCCGACTAGCGGGGGGGCGTGGGGAAACATTCAGTACTTC
TRBV20-1	TRBJ2-1	.	TRBD2	CSADTGLAARSSYNEQFF	TGCAGTGCTGACACGGGACTAGCGGCCCGGAGCTCCTACAATGAGCAGTTCTTC
TRBV10-2	TRBJ2-3	.	.	CASSDPHDSKSTDTQYF	TGCGCCAGCAGTGATCCCCATGACAGTAAGAGCACAGATACGCAGTATTTT
TRBV6-1	TRBJ2-7	few	TRBD2	CASRAGGFYEQYF	TGTGCCAGCAGAGCGGGAGGCTTCTACGAGCAGTACTTC
TRBV5-1	TRBJ2-5	few	TRBD1	CASSSRTGGVGETQYF	TGCGCCAGCAGCTCCCGGACAGGGGGCGTTGGGGAGACCCAGTACTTC
TRBV5-1	TRBJ1-4	many	TRBD1	CASRTGTAEKLFF	TGCGCCAGCAGGACTGGGACAGCTGAAAAACTGTTTTTT